This T cell receptor (beta chain) came from a study of shared clonotypes between healthy human individuals. Study-level information: Three plates each covered CD4 naive and memory; CD8 naive two, CD8 memory one.

Per the germline V gene, CDR1 is SGHRS and CDR2 is YFSETQ. Trimming shortened V by 4 bases and J by 7 bases, and 17 bases separated the two germline ends. The CDR3 spans 15 residues. In the original workflow: Without quality scores, immunoSEQ junctional reads could not be filtered like full-length reads. Some clones are missing from TCRdb's copy, which holds only in-frame ones; the method was immunoSEQ multiplex PCR. That table furnishes V, J and clone size, whereas the DNA furnished D and trimming. The data contain 2 million to 2.5 million clones, 95% of them singletons. Recent acute infections and vaccinations were absent in the healthy HIV-negative adult donors.

The TCR was taken from a man younger than 30 in good health. Sample: naive CD4+ T cells sorted from blood. Regarding subset: CD45RA+ positively selected. This chain uses TRBV5-1 with TRBJ2-2, with TRBD2 as a possible D gene (7 bases). Here the CDR3 DNA reads TGCGCCAGCAGCCCACGGGGGGCGCATGACGGGGAGCTGTTTTTT. This encodes CASSPRGAHDGELFF.